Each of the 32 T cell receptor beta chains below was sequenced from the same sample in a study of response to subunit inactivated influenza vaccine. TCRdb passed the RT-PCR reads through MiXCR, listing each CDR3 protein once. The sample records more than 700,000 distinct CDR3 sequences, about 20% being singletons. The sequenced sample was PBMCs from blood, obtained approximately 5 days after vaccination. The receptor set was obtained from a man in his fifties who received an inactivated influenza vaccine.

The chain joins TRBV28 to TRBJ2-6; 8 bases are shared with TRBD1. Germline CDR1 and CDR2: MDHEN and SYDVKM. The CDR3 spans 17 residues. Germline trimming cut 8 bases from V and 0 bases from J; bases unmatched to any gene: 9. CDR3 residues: CASVSGGEGSGANVLTF. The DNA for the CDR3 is TGTGCCAGCGTATCAGGGGGCGAGGGCTCTGGGGCCAACGTCCTGACTTTC.

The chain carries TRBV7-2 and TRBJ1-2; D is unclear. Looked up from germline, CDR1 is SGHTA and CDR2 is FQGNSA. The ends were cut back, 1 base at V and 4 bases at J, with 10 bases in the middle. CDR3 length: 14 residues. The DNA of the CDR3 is TGTGCCAGCAGCTTAGGGGCGTCGCTCTATGGCTACACCTTC. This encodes CASSLGASLYGYTF.

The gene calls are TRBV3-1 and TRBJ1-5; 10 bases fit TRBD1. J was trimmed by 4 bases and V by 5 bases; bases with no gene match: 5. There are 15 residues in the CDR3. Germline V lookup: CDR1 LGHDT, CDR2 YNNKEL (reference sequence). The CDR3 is CASSSRTGGNQPQHF. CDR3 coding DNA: TGTGCCAGCAGCTCCAGGACAGGGGGAAATCAGCCCCAGCATTTT.

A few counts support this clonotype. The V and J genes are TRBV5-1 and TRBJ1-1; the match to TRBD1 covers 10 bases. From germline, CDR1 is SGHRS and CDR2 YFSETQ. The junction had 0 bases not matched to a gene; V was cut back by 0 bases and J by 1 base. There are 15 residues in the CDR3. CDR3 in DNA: TGCGCCAGCAGCTTGGGACAGGGGGCGAACACTGAAGCTTTCTTT. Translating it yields CASSLGQGANTEAFF.

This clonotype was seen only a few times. This chain's CDR3 is CASSLRASVGELFF. The DNA of the CDR3 is TGTGCCAGCAGTCTCCGGGCTAGCGTCGGGGAGCTGTTTTTT. J is TRBJ2-2 and V is TRBV6-1, with D possibly being TRBD2 (6 bases). Per germline, CDR1 MNHNS and CDR2 SASEGT. The CDR3 length is 14 residues. The V end was cut by 5 bases, the J end by 7 bases, with 14 bases between.

The DNA of the CDR3 is TGTGCCAGCAGCGTTGGAGGGCGGGAGGCGGAGACCCAGTACTTC. This encodes CASSVGGREAETQYF. The chain recombines TRBV9 with TRBJ2-5, with 8 bases fitting TRBD2. Trimming cost V 2 bases and J 5 bases; bases outside gene matches: 8. This CDR3 has 15 residues. Per germline, CDR1 SGDLS and CDR2 YYNGEE.

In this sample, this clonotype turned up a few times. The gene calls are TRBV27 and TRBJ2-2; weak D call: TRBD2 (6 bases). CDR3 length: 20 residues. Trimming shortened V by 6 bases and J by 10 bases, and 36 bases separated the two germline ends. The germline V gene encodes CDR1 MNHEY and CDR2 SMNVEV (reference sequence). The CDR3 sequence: CASRVYGGLGSSQGLEELFF. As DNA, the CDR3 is TGTGCCAGCAGAGTTTACGGGGGATTGGGGAGTTCGCAGGGTTTGGAGGAGCTGTTTTTT.

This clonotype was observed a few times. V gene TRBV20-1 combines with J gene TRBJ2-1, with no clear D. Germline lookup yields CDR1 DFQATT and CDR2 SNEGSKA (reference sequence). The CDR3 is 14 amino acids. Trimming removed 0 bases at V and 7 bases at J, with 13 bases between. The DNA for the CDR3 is TGCAGTGCTAGAGATATGGTAGGTAGGAATGAGCAGTTCTTC. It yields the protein CSARDMVGRNEQFF.

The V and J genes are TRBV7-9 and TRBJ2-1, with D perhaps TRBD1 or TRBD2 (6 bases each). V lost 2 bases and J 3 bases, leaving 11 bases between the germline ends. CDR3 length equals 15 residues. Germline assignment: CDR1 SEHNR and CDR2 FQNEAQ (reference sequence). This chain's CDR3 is CASSLMGGNYNEQFF. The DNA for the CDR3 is TGTGCCAGCAGCTTAATGGGGGGCAACTACAATGAGCAGTTCTTC. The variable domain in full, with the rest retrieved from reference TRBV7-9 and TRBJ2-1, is DTGVSQNPRHKITKRGQNVTFRCDPISEHNRLYWYRQTLGQGPEFLTYFQNEAQLEKSRLLSDRFSAERPKGSFSTLEIQRTEQGDSAMYLCASSLMGGNYNEQFFGPGTRLTVL.

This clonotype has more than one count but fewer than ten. CDR3 protein: CASSYSGRPPNTEAFF. The CDR3 DNA sequence: TGTGCCAGCAGTTACTCAGGCCGGCCCCCGAACACTGAAGCTTTCTTT. V usage is TRBV6-5 and J usage is TRBJ1-1, with D hard to call. Germline V gives CDR1 MNHEY, CDR2 SVGAGI. The V end lost 0 bases, the J end lost 1 base, and 12 bases lay between the germline ends. The CDR3 has 16 amino acids.

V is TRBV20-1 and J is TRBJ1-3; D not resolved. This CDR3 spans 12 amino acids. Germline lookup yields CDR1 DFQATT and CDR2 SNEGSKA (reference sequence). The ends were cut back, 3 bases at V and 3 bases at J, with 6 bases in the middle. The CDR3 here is CSASFGGNTIYF. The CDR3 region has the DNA TGCAGTGCTAGTTTTGGTGGAAACACCATATATTTT.

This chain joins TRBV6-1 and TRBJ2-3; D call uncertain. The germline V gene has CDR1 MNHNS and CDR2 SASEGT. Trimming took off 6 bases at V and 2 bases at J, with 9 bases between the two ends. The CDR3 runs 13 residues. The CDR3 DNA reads TGTGCCAGCAGCTCCAGAGTCACAGATACGCAGTATTTT. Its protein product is CASSSRVTDTQYF.

DNA for the CDR3: TGTGCCAGCAGTTACGGGGACAGGACCGGCTCTGGGGCCAACGTCCTGACTTTC. It codes for CASSYGDRTGSGANVLTF. The rearrangement uses TRBV6-5 and TRBJ2-6, with 8 positions matching TRBD1. The CDR3 spans 18 residues. The germline V gene has CDR1 MNHEY and CDR2 SVGAGI. Trimming removed 2 bases from V and 0 bases from J; junction bases left unmatched: 6.

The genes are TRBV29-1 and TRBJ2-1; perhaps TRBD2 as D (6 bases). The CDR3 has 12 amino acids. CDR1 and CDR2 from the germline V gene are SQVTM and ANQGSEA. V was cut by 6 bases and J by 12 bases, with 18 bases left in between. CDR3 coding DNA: TGCAGCGTAACCGGGACTGCATACGGGCAGTTCTTC. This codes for CSVTGTAYGQFF.

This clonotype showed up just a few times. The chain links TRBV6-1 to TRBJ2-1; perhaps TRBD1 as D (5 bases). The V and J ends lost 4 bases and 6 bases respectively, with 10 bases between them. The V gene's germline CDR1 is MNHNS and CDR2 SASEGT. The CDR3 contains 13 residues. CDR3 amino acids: CASSAPGINEQFF. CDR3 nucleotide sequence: TGTGCCAGCAGTGCCCCAGGGATCAATGAGCAGTTCTTC.

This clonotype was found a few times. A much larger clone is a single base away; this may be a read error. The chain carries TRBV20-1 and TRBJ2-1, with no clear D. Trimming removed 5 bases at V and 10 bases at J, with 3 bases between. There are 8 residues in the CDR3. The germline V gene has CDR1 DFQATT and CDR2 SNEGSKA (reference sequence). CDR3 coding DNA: TGCAGTGCTTACGAGCAGTTCTTC. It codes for CSAYEQFF.

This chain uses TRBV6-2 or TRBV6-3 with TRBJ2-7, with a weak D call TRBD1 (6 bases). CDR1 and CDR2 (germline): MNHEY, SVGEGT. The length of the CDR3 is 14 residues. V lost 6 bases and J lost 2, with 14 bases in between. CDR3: CASRTRGPTYEQYF. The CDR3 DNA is TGTGCCAGCAGGACCAGGGGTCCCACCTACGAGCAGTACTTC.

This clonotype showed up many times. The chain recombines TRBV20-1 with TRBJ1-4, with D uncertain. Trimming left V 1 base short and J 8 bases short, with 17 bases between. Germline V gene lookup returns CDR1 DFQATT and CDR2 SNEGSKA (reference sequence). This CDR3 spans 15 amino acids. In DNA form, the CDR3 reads TGCAGTGCTAGAGTATCGACAAGACAATGGGAAAAACTGTTTTTT. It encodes CSARVSTRQWEKLFF.

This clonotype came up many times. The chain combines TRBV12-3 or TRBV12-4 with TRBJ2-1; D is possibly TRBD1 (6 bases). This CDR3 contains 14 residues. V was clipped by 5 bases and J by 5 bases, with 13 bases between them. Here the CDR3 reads CASSPQGNNNEQFF. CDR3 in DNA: TGTGCCAGCAGTCCTCAGGGGAACAACAATGAGCAGTTCTTC.

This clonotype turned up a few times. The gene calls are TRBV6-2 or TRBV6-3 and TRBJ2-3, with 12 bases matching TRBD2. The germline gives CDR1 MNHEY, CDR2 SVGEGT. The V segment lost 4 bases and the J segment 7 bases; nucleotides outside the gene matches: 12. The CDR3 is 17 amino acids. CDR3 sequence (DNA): TGTGCCAGCAGTTCGCTACGGACGACTAGCGGGGGAAATACGCAGTATTTT. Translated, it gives CASSSLRTTSGGNTQYF.

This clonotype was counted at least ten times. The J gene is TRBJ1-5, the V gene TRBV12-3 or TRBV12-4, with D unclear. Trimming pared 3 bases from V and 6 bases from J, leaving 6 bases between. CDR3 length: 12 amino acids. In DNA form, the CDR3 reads TGTGCCAGCAGTTTTGGGGTTCAGCCCCAGCATTTT. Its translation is CASSFGVQPQHF.

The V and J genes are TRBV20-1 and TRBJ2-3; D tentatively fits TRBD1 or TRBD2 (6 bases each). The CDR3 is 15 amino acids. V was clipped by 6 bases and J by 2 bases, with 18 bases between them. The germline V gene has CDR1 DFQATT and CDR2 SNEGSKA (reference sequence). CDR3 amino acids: CSAKTLGGNTDTQYF. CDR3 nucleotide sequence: TGCAGTGCCAAGACGCTGGGGGGCAACACAGATACGCAGTATTTT.

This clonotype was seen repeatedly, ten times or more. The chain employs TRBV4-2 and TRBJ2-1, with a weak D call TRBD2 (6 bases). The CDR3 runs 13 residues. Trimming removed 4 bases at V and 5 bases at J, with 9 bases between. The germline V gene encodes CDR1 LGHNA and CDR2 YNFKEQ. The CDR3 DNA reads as TGTGCCAGCAGCCCACGGGAGAACAATGAGCAGTTCTTC. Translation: CASSPRENNEQFF.

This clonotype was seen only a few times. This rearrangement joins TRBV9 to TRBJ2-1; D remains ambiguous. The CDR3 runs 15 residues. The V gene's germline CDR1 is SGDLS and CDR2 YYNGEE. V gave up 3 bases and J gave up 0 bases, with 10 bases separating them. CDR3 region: CASSAWGSSYNEQFF. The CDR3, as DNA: TGTGCCAGCAGCGCCTGGGGTTCCTCCTACAATGAGCAGTTCTTC.

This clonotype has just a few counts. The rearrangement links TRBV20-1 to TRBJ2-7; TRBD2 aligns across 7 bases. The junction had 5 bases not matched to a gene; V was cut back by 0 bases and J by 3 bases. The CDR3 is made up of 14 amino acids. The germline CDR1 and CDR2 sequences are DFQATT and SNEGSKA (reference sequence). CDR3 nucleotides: TGCAGTGCTAGAGATACCCAGCGGGACTACGAGCAGTACTTC. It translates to CSARDTQRDYEQYF.

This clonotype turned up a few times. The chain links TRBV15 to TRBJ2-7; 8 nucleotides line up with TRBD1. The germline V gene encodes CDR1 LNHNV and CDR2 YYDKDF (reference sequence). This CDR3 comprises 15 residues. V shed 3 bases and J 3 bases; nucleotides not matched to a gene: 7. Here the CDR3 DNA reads TGTGCCACCAGCAGTGGACAGGGCTCAAGCTACGAGCAGTACTTC. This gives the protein CATSSGQGSSYEQYF.

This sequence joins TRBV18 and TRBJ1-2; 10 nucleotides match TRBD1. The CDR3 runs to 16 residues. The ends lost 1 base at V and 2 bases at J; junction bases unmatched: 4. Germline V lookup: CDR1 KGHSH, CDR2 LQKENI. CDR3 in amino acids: CASSPQTGGVNYGYTF. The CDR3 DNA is TGTGCCAGCTCACCACAGACAGGGGGCGTCAACTATGGCTACACCTTC.

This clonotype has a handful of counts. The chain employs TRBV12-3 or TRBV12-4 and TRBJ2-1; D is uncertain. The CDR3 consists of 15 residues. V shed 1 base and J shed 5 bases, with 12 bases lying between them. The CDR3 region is CASSLGLGVNNEQFF. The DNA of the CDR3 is TGTGCCAGCAGTTTAGGATTGGGCGTCAACAATGAGCAGTTCTTC.

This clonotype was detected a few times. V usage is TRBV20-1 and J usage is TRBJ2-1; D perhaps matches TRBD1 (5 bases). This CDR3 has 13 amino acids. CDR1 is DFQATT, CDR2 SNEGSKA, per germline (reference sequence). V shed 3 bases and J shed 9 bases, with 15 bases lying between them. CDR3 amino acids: CSASAGSMGEQFF. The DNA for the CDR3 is TGCAGTGCTAGTGCAGGGTCTATGGGTGAGCAGTTCTTC.

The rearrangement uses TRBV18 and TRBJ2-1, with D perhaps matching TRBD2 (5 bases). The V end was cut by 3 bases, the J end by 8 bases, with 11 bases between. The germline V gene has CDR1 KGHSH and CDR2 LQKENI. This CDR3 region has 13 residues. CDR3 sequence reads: CASSPPGNDEQFF. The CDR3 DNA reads TGTGCCAGCTCACCCCCGGGAAACGATGAGCAGTTCTTC. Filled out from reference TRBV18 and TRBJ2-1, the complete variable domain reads NAGVMQNPRHLVRRRGQEARLRCSPMKGHSHVYWYRQLPEEGLKFMVYLQKENIIDESGMPKERFSAEFPKEGPSILRIQQVVRGDSAAYFCASSPPGNDEQFFGPGTRLTVL.

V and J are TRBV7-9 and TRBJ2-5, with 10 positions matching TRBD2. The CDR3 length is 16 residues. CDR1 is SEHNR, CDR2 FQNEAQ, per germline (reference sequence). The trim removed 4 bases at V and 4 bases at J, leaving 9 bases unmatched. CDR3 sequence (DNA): TGTGCCAGCAGCTACAGCGGGGGGGCCGTCCCAGAGACCCAGTACTTC. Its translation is CASSYSGGAVPETQYF. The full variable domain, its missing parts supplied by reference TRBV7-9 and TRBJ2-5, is DTGVSQNPRHKITKRGQNVTFRCDPISEHNRLYWYRQTLGQGPEFLTYFQNEAQLEKSRLLSDRFSAERPKGSFSTLEIQRTEQGDSAMYLCASSYSGGAVPETQYFGPGTRLLVL.

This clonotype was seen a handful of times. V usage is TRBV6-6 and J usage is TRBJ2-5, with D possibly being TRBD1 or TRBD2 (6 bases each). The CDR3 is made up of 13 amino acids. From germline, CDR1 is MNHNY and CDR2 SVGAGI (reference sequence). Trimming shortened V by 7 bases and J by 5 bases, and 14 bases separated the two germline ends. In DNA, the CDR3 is TGTGCCAGCATCCAGGGGAGGTGGGAGACCCAGTACTTC. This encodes CASIQGRWETQYF.